This entry is about one T cell receptor (beta chain). CT and PET/CT found no node involvement in any patient, and none had received chemotherapy or radiotherapy before or had other malignancies. Two-round multiplex PCR, the amplification method, yielded TCR beta CDR3 from genomic DNA. Round one of PCR was performed, and it used primers specific to each TRBV and TRBJ gene. TCRdb reanalysed the multiplex PCR reads using MiXCR and keeps one entry per CDR3 protein. The table records about 30,000 distinct CDR3 sequences, roughly 30% of them present only once. The sample comes from a study of prognosis after radiotherapy for stage I lung cancer. The junction had 7 bases not matched to a gene; V was cut back by 2 bases and J by 0 bases. The CDR3 loop spans 17 amino acids. Per germline, CDR1 SGDLS and CDR2 YYNGEE.

The TCR originated in a donor over 45 with non-small cell lung cancer. This chain uses TRBV9 with TRBJ2-3, with 9 bases aligning to TRBD2. The specimen comprised PBMCs, sampled before or after stereotactic body radiation therapy (not recorded which). In DNA form, the CDR3 reads TGTGCCAGCAGCGTGGGGGCTAGCGGGAAGAGCACAGATACGCAGTATTTT. This translates into CASSVGASGKSTDTQYF. The variable domain in full, with the rest retrieved from reference TRBV9 and TRBJ2-3, is DSGVTQTPKHLITATGQRVTLRCSPRSGDLSVYWYQQSLDQGLQFLIQYYNGEERAKGNILERFSAQQFPDLHSELNLSSLELGDSALYFCASSVGASGKSTDTQYFGPGTRLTVL.